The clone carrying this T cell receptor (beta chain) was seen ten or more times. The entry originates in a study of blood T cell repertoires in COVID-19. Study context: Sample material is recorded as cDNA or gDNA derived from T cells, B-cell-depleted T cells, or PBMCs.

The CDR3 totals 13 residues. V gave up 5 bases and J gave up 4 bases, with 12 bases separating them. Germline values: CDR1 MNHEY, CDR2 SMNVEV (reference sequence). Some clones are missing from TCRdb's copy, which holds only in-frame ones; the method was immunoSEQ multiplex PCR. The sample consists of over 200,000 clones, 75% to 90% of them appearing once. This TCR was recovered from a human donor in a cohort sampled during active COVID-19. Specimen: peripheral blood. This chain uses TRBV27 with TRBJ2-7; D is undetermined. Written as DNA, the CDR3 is TGTGCCAGCAGTCCTAACGACATTTACGAGCAGTACTTC. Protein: CASSPNDIYEQYF.